Shown below are 32 T cell receptor beta chains from a single sample sequenced in a study of T cell repertoires in cytomegalovirus infection. TCRdb re-analysed the reads in MiXCR, keeping a single row per CDR3 protein. The sample has around 270,000 distinct CDR3 sequences, approximately 9% seen once. Material for sequencing was PBMCs. The receptors derive from a human donor in good health (CMV status not recorded). Some clones in this sample may be carry-over from other donors' samples.

This clonotype was found many times. V usage is TRBV5-1 and J usage is TRBJ2-1; TRBD2 matches 8 bases. The junction had 13 bases not matched to a gene; V was cut back by 4 bases and J by 7 bases. Germline loops: CDR1 SGHRS, CDR2 YFSETQ. There are 16 residues in the CDR3. CDR3 sequence (DNA): TGCGCCAGCAGCAGCTGGGGACTAGGAGGGTATAATGAGCAGTTCTTC. Protein product: CASSSWGLGGYNEQFF.

The V and J genes are TRBV28 and TRBJ2-7; TRBD2 matches 7 bases. The CDR3 sequence is 14 residues long. V shed 6 bases, J shed 4 bases, and the junction held 9 bases outside the gene matches. Germline V CDR1 and CDR2: MDHEN, SYDVKM. CDR3 bases: TGTGCCAGCAGGTACGGGGGGACTAAATACGAGCAGTACTTC. It encodes CASRYGGTKYEQYF.

This clonotype was detected many times. The chain carries TRBV5-1 and TRBJ1-1, with a weak D call TRBD1 (6 bases). With 4 bases removed from V and 0 bases from J, the gap between germline ends came to 10 bases. This CDR3 has 14 residues. Germline CDR1 reads SGHRS; CDR2 reads YFSETQ. The CDR3 bases are TGCGCCAGCAGCGCGGGACACTTGAACACTGAAGCTTTCTTT. Amino acid sequence: CASSAGHLNTEAFF.

This clonotype was seen ten or more times. This chain connects TRBV7-2 to TRBJ2-1, with 9 positions matching TRBD1. The junction had 9 bases not matched to a gene; V was cut back by 5 bases and J by 4 bases. The V gene's germline CDR1 is SGHTA and CDR2 FQGNSA. CDR3 length: 16 amino acids. This chain's CDR3 is CASSTETGGRYNEQFF. In nucleotides, the CDR3 is TGTGCCAGCAGCACTGAGACAGGGGGACGGTACAATGAGCAGTTCTTC.

This clonotype was found many times. This chain uses TRBV7-2 with TRBJ1-2; tentatively, D is TRBD1 (5 bases). This CDR3 comprises 15 residues. The V end lost 2 bases, the J end lost 1 base, and 11 bases lay between the germline ends. The germline V gene has CDR1 SGHTA and CDR2 FQGNSA. The CDR3 nucleotides read TGTGCCAGCAGCTTACAGGGTGGTCTTAACTATGGCTACACCTTC. Its translation is CASSLQGGLNYGYTF.

This clonotype was recorded many times. The chain has TRBV7-2 and TRBJ2-7, with TRBD2 matching 7 bases. V gave up 0 bases and J gave up 6 bases; unmatched junction bases: 5. Germline CDR1 reads SGHTA; CDR2 reads FQGNSA. The CDR3 runs to 14 residues. The chain's CDR3 is CASSLARREGEQYF. The DNA for the CDR3 is TGTGCCAGCAGCTTAGCGCGGAGGGAGGGCGAGCAGTACTTC.

Worth noting for this clonotype: This may be a read error, as it is one base from a much larger clone. The chain employs TRBV28 and TRBJ1-3; TRBD1 is a possible D gene (5 bases). This CDR3 region has 13 residues. Germline assignment: CDR1 MDHEN and CDR2 SYDVKM. The CDR3 DNA reads as TGTGCCAGCAATGGGGGAACTGGAAACACCATGTATTTT. It encodes CASNGGTGNTMYF.

Points on this clonotype: With a much larger clone just one base away, this may be a read error. The rearrangement links TRBV11-2 to TRBJ2-7, with D uncertain. The germline V gene has CDR1 SGHAT and CDR2 FQNNGV. The CDR3 extends over 12 amino acids. V shed 5 bases and J shed 3 bases, with 8 bases lying between them. CDR3 protein: CASSLQVYEQYF. The DNA of the CDR3 is TGTGCCAGCAGCCTCCAGGTCTACGAGCAGTACTTC.

This clonotype was detected a few times. The genes are TRBV19 and TRBJ1-5; unclear D gene. Looked up from germline, CDR1 is LNHDA and CDR2 is SQIVND (reference sequence). The CDR3 runs to 15 residues. V was cut by 3 bases and J by 1 base, with 10 bases left in between. In DNA, the CDR3 is TGTGCCAGTAGTATGGAGGGTAGAAGCAATCAGCCCCAGCATTTT. This sequence encodes CASSMEGRSNQPQHF.

The rearrangement uses TRBV29-1 and TRBJ2-7; 9 positions match TRBD1. The CDR3 extends over 12 amino acids. Losses at the gene ends were 6 bases for V and 7 bases for J; bases not matched to a gene: 7. In germline, CDR1 is SQVTM, CDR2 ANQGSEA. CDR3 protein: CSVTQGAGEQYF. In DNA form, the CDR3 reads TGCAGCGTCACACAGGGGGCAGGGGAGCAGTACTTC.

This clonotype was counted at least ten times. This CDR3 reads CASSLDHLANTGELFF. CDR3 nucleotides: TGTGCCAGCAGCTTAGATCATCTGGCTAACACCGGGGAGCTGTTTTTT. The rearrangement uses TRBV7-2 and TRBJ2-2; no reliable D call. The CDR3 runs to 16 residues. Germline CDR1 SGHTA, CDR2 FQGNSA. The V end lost 1 base, the J end lost 2 bases, and 11 bases lay between the germline ends.

In its sample, this clonotype was seen many times. This chain uses TRBV7-2 with TRBJ2-7; 14 bases are shared with TRBD2. CDR1 and CDR2 from the germline V gene are SGHTA and FQGNSA. Losses at the gene ends were 5 bases for V and 2 bases for J; bases not matched to a gene: 5. The CDR3 consists of 16 residues. The CDR3 nucleotides are TGTGCCAGCAGCCCAACGGGACTAGCGGGGGCCTACGAGCAGTACTTC. Translating it yields CASSPTGLAGAYEQYF.

This clonotype was recorded many times. The rearrangement links TRBV7-6 to TRBJ1-2; D is unclear. Trimming took 3 bases from V and 0 from J, leaving 8 bases between them. The CDR3 is 14 amino acids. Germline CDR1 and CDR2: SGHVS and FNYEAQ. In DNA, the CDR3 is TGTGCCAGCAGCTTCGGCAGATCTAACTATGGCTACACCTTC. Amino acids: CASSFGRSNYGYTF.

This clonotype was counted many times. The V and J genes are TRBV6-8 and TRBJ2-1; 7 positions agree with TRBD2. With 2 bases clipped from V and 9 bases from J, the junction kept 10 bases outside the gene matches. The CDR3 consists of 15 residues. Germline-derived CDR1 and CDR2 are MNHGY and SAAAGT. CDR3 region: CASSYGRGVLGEQFF. The CDR3 DNA reads as TGTGCCAGCAGTTACGGACGGGGGGTTCTAGGTGAGCAGTTCTTC.

This clonotype was detected many times. The chain is built from TRBV11-3 and TRBJ1-6; a weak D match, TRBD1 (5 bases). The CDR3 sequence is 17 residues long. V dropped 5 bases and J dropped 2 bases, with 16 bases sitting between them. Germline values: CDR1 SGHNT, CDR2 YENEEA. CDR3 DNA: TGTGCCAGCAGCCCCACCCGAGGGGTAACCTATAATTCACCCCTCCACTTT. Its translation: CASSPTRGVTYNSPLHF.

This clonotype appeared a few times. The chain combines TRBV2 with TRBJ1-1; the D is unclear. The CDR3 extends over 14 amino acids. Germline CDR1 SNHLY, CDR2 FYNNEI. Trimming pared 7 bases from V and 1 base from J, leaving 13 bases between. CDR3 sequence reads: CASKYMVTNTEAFF. CDR3 DNA sequence: TGTGCCAGCAAATATATGGTGACGAACACTGAAGCTTTCTTT. Variable domain in full (rest from reference TRBV2 and TRBJ1-1): EPEVTQTPSHQVTQMGQEVILRCVPISNHLYFYWYRQILGQKVEFLVSFYNNEISEKSEIFDDQFSVERPDGSNFTLKIRSTKLEDSAMYFCASKYMVTNTEAFFGQGTRLTVV.

The sample holds many counts of this clonotype. CDR3 in DNA: TGTGCCAGTAGGACGGACAGGGGATCGCGAAACACCATATATTTT. Protein sequence: CASRTDRGSRNTIYF. The V call is TRBV19, the J call TRBJ1-3, with 9 bases that match TRBD1. Germline V gene sequence: CDR1 LNHDA, CDR2 SQIVND (reference sequence). CDR3 length equals 15 residues. Trimming removed 6 bases from V and 5 bases from J; junction bases left unmatched: 8.

Here the CDR3 DNA reads TGTGCCAGCAGCTTCGTAGGTACGAACACTGAAGCTTTCTTT. It is translated as CASSFVGTNTEAFF. V and J are TRBV7-9 and TRBJ1-1; D is uncertain. This CDR3 has 14 residues. The V end lost 3 bases, the J end lost 1 base, and 9 bases lay between the germline ends. Germline CDR1 SEHNR, CDR2 FQNEAQ (reference sequence).

The chain carries TRBV5-1 and TRBJ2-7; D remains unclear. Trimming cost V 0 bases and J 0 bases, with 4 bases left between them. Germline CDR1 SGHRS, CDR2 YFSETQ. This CDR3 spans 13 amino acids. CDR3 protein: CASSLEFSYEQYF. The CDR3 DNA reads as TGCGCCAGCAGCTTGGAGTTCTCCTACGAGCAGTACTTC. Together with reference TRBV5-1 and TRBJ2-7, the CDR3 gives the full variable domain: KAGVTQTPRYLIKTRGQQVTLSCSPISGHRSVSWYQQTPGQGLQFLFEYFSETQRNKGNFPGRFSGRQFSNSRSEMNVSTLELGDSALYLCASSLEFSYEQYFGPGTRLTVT.

The genes are TRBV9 and TRBJ2-3; 11 bases map to TRBD2. J was trimmed by 2 bases and V by 1 base; bases with no gene match: 3. The CDR3 runs to 16 residues. Per germline, CDR1 SGDLS and CDR2 YYNGEE. In nucleotides, the CDR3 is TGTGCCAGCAGCGTAACGACTAGCGGGACCACAGATACGCAGTATTTT. This translates into CASSVTTSGTTDTQYF.

In this sample, this clonotype turned up once. The chain uses TRBV20-1 and TRBJ2-2, with D uncertain. Between the trimmed V and J ends, which lost 5 bases and 6 bases, there was a span of 19 bases. This CDR3 spans 15 amino acids. Germline lookup yields CDR1 DFQATT and CDR2 SNEGSKA (reference sequence). The CDR3, as DNA: TGCAGTGCTCCCGATAGGGCGGTTGTGTCCGGGGAGCTGTTTTTT. Encoded protein: CSAPDRAVVSGELFF.

This clonotype was seen many times. The chain couples TRBV7-2 to TRBJ2-1, with unresolved D. Trimming removed 5 bases at V and 6 bases at J, with 8 bases between. CDR3 size: 12 residues. CDR1 SGHTA and CDR2 FQGNSA come from the germline V gene. CDR3 in DNA: TGTGCCAGCAGCCCTCCGCTCAATGAGCAGTTCTTC. This encodes CASSPPLNEQFF.

This clonotype was counted ten times or more. The gene calls are TRBV29-1 and TRBJ1-1; TRBD1 might be the D (6 bases). CDR1 is SQVTM and CDR2 is ANQGSEA in the germline V gene. Trimming cost V 2 bases and J 5 bases, with 9 bases left between them. The CDR3 spans 12 residues. The CDR3 nucleotides are TGCAGCGTTGAAAGGGGGGGGACTGAAGCTTTCTTT. Translation gives CSVERGGTEAFF. The full variable domain, rest sourced from reference TRBV29-1 and TRBJ1-1, is SAVISQKPSRDICQRGTSLTIQCQVDSQVTMMFWYRQQPGQSLTLIATANQGSEATYESGFVIDKFPISRPNLTFSTLTVSNMSPEDSSIYLCSVERGGTEAFFGQGTRLTVV.

This clonotype has ten or more counts. The chain recombines TRBV28 with TRBJ2-1; 8 bases match TRBD2. V shed 6 bases and J 7 bases; nucleotides not matched to a gene: 11. Germline V CDR1 and CDR2: MDHEN, SYDVKM. CDR3 size: 15 residues. The CDR3: CASRPTAGGPNEQFF. The CDR3 DNA is TGTGCCAGCAGGCCTACCGCGGGGGGCCCTAATGAGCAGTTCTTC.

This clonotype appeared a few times. This sequence joins TRBV20-1 and TRBJ2-7; D is possibly TRBD2 (6 bases). This CDR3 is built from 14 residues. V dropped 6 bases and J dropped 5 bases, with 20 bases sitting between them. Germline V CDR1 and CDR2: DFQATT, SNEGSKA (reference sequence). DNA for the CDR3: TGCAGTGCGGTACAGCTCCACCCGGGGGACGAGCAGTACTTC. Amino acids: CSAVQLHPGDEQYF.

This clonotype was seen many times. The gene calls are TRBV20-1 and TRBJ1-6; TRBD1 aligns across 7 bases. From germline, CDR1 is DFQATT and CDR2 SNEGSKA (reference sequence). Germline trimming cut 6 bases from V and 8 bases from J; bases unmatched to any gene: 19. The CDR3 consists of 17 residues. The CDR3, as DNA: TGCAGTGCCCAAGCTGGGGAACAGGGGTTTTCCTATTCACCCCTCCACTTT. Residues: CSAQAGEQGFSYSPLHF.

This sequence joins TRBV2 and TRBJ2-1; 13 nucleotides align to TRBD2. Losses at the gene ends were 7 bases for V and 9 bases for J; bases not matched to a gene: 6. The CDR3 totals 14 residues. Germline CDR1 is SNHLY and CDR2 is FYNNEI. CDR3 sequence reads: CASTGTSGTREQFF. CDR3 DNA: TGTGCCAGCACTGGGACTAGCGGGACGCGTGAGCAGTTCTTC.

The rearrangement links TRBV12-5 to TRBJ2-5; tentative D call: TRBD1 (6 bases). Between the trimmed V and J ends, which lost 7 bases and 4 bases, there was a span of 19 bases. Germline CDR1 LGHNT, CDR2 FRNRAP. The CDR3 spans 15 residues. In DNA form, the CDR3 reads TGTGCTAGTGTCGGGGCGAGTACAGGGACAGAGACCCAGTACTTC. It specifies CASVGASTGTETQYF.

This rearrangement joins TRBV2 to TRBJ2-3; 7 nucleotides match TRBD1. V lost 6 bases and J lost 2; bases outside the gene matches: 8. Germline V gene lookup returns CDR1 SNHLY and CDR2 FYNNEI. The CDR3 length is 15 residues. CDR3 loop: CASSWDSPNTDTQYF. The CDR3 DNA reads as TGTGCCAGCAGCTGGGACAGCCCTAACACAGATACGCAGTATTTT.

This clonotype was seen a handful of times. The chain uses TRBV27 and TRBJ1-5; D call uncertain. V lost 0 bases and J lost 3, with 9 bases in between. Per the germline V gene, CDR1 is MNHEY and CDR2 is SMNVEV (reference sequence). The CDR3 extends over 15 amino acids. CDR3 nucleotides: TGTGCCAGCAGTTTATCGGGCAGTCTCAATCAGCCCCAGCATTTT. Its translation is CASSLSGSLNQPQHF.

Ten or more counts support this clonotype. This chain joins TRBV7-2 and TRBJ1-1; D may be TRBD1 (6 bases). Germline assignment: CDR1 SGHTA and CDR2 FQGNSA. V dropped 5 bases and J dropped 4 bases, with 17 bases sitting between them. The CDR3 extends over 15 amino acids. This CDR3 reads CASSPTGSSITEAFF. CDR3 nucleotide sequence: TGTGCCAGCAGCCCAACAGGGAGTAGCATCACTGAAGCTTTCTTT.

This clonotype was observed at least ten times. The chain has TRBV28 and TRBJ1-2, with unresolved D. V gave up 7 bases and J gave up 4 bases, with 10 bases separating them. The CDR3 loop spans 12 amino acids. CDR1 and CDR2 from the germline V gene are MDHEN and SYDVKM. The CDR3, as DNA: TGTGCCAGCACCGACAAGCTCTATGGCTACACCTTC. Its protein is CASTDKLYGYTF.